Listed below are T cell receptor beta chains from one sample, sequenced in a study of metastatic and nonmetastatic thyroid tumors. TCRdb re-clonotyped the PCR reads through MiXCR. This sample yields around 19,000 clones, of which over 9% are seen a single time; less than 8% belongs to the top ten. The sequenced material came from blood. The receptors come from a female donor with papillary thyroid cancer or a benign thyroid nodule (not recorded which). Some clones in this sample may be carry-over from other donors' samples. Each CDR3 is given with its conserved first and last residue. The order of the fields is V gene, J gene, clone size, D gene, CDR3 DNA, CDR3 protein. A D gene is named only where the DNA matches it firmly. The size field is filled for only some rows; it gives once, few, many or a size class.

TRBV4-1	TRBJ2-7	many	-	TGCGCCAGCAGCCGACGTATGGGTTACGAGCAGTACTTC	CASSRRMGYEQYF
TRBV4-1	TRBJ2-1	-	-	TGCGCCAGCAGCCGTAGGGTCCTAAATAGGGGCAATGAGCAGTTCTTC	CASSRRVLNRGNEQFF
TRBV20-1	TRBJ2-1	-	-	TGCAGTGCTAAGCCGGGCTCCAGCTCCTACAATGAGCAGTTCTTC	CSAKPGSSSYNEQFF
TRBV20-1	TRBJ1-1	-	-	TGCAGTGCTAGGGGTCTTGGGGTGGGGAACACTGAAGCTTTCTTT	CSARGLGVGNTEAFF
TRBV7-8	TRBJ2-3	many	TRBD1	TGTGCCAGCAGCTGGGGACAGAGTACAGATACGCAGTATTTT	CASSWGQSTDTQYF
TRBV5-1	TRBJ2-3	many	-	TGCGCCAGCAGCTCCGGGACTGGCACAGATACGCAGTATTTT	CASSSGTGTDTQYF
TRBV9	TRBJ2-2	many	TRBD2	TGTGCCAGCAGCCCGAGACTAGCGGGAGGAGACACCGGGGAGCTGTTTTTT	CASSPRLAGGDTGELFF
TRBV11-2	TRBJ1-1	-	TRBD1	TGTGCCAGCAGCTCAGGGACAGGGGGCTTGAAAAACACTGAAGCTTTCTTT	CASSSGTGGLKNTEAFF
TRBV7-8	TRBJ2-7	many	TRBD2	TGTGCCAGCAGCTTGGCTAGCGGGAGGGGGTACGAGCAGTACTTC	CASSLASGRGYEQYF
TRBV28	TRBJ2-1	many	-	TGTGCCAGCAGCTACACGAGCTCCTACAATGAGCAGTTCTTC	CASSYTSSYNEQFF
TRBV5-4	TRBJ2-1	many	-	TGTGCCAGCAGCCCGAACTACAATGAGCAGTTCTTC	CASSPNYNEQFF
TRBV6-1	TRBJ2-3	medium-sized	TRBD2	TGTGCCAGCAGTGGACTAGCGGGAGCAGATACGCAGTATTTT	CASSGLAGADTQYF
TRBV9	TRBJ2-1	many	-	TGTGCCAGCAGCTTCGGGGGCATGGGTCCAAATGAGCAGTTCTTC	CASSFGGMGPNEQFF
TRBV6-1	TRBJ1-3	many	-	TGTGCCACCGCCCGATCCTCTGGAAACACCATATACTTT	CATARSSGNTIYF
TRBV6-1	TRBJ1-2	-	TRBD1	TGTGCCAGCAGTCGCACCGGGACAGTGATGAATGGCTACACCTTC	CASSRTGTVMNGYTF
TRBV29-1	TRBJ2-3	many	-	TGCAGCGTGGGGACTCTGACTAGCACAGATACGCAGTATTTT	CSVGTLTSTDTQYF
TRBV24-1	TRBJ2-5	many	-	TGTGCCACCAGTGTCAGGGGGGTCCAAGAGACCCAGTACTTC	CATSVRGVQETQYF
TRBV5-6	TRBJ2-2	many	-	TGTGCCAGCAGCCTAGGACTGAGCGGGGAGCTGTTTTTT	CASSLGLSGELFF
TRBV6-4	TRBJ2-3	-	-	TGTGCCAGCAGTTACCCAAGCGGGAGCACAGATACGCAGTATTTT	CASSYPSGSTDTQYF
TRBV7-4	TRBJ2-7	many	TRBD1	TGTGCCAGCAGCGCCTTTAGGACGACAGGGCCCCAACGGGCCACCTACGAGCAGTACTTC	CASSAFRTTGPQRATYEQYF
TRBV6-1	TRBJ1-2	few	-	TGTGCCAGCAGTATGACAGTCTCAGCTAACTATGGCTACACCTTC	CASSMTVSANYGYTF
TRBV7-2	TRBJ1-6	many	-	TGTGCCAGCAGCTTAAACTCGCTCGGGAATTCACCCCTCCACTTT	CASSLNSLGNSPLHF
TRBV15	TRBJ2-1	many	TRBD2	TGTGCCACCGATCCGGGACTAGCGGCCTACAATGAGCAGTTCTTC	CATDPGLAAYNEQFF
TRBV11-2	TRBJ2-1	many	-	TGTGCCAGCAGCAAAGGCAGGGGCGGCCGTAGCTCCTACAATGAGCAGTTCTTC	CASSKGRGGRSSYNEQFF